This record concerns one T cell receptor (beta chain) sequence. Its specificity is unknown. The data are from a study of siplizumab effects on memory and regulatory T cells. General study findings and limits: Under siplizumab, an average about 70% of mappable alloreactive CD4+ clones were Treg-derived, compared with over 25% in controls. Tregs that proliferated in siplizumab cultures did not have their suppressive function confirmed. Apparently more diverse than memory cells, naive T cells also seemed major alloresponse contributors.

Per sample, the assay covered 80,000 to 100,000 TCR templates. Here immunoSEQ multiplex PCR was the method, and the copy in TCRdb shows in-frame clones only, minus some. The sample holds over 45,000 clones, 95% to 98% seen once. This sequence originates from a human donor in good health. Specimen: naive CD8+ T cells sorted from blood.

CDR3 protein: CASSRGVSETQYF. The CDR3 DNA is TGTGCCAGCAGCCGAGGGGTTTCTGAGACCCAGTACTTC. This chain uses TRBV14 with TRBJ2-5; D tentatively reads TRBD1 or TRBD2 (5 bases each). The CDR3 loop spans 13 amino acids. CDR1 SGHDN and CDR2 FVKESK come from the germline V gene. The V end was cut by 4 bases, the J end by 5 bases, with 11 bases between.